These T cell receptor beta chains were read from a single sample in a study of T-cell reconstitution after alpha-beta-depleted transplantation in children. Each CDR3 protein gets one entry after TCRdb re-called the PCR reads with MiXCR. The sample holds a few hundred thousand distinct CDR3 sequences, around 10% seen once. This specimen consisted of peripheral blood, obtained 180 days after TCRalphabeta/CD19-depleted stem cell transplant. The receptors were sampled from a male patient between 2 and 10 years old who had a stem cell transplant for chronic granulomatous disease, so the T cells may come from the graft donor. CDR3s include the opening cysteine and the closing phenylalanine or tryptophan. D genes are given only for firm matches. Clone size is shown for a subset of rows, as once, few, many or a class of expanded clone.

clone_size: many
v_call: TRBV7-2
j_call: TRBJ2-1
d_call: -
cdr3_nt: TGTGCCAGCAGCTTAGTCAGGGGGGCCAGTATCAATGAGCAGTTCTTC
cdr3_aa: CASSLVRGASINEQFF

clone_size: many
v_call: TRBV12-3/TRBV12-4
j_call: TRBJ2-4
d_call: TRBD2
cdr3_nt: TGTGCCAGCAGTCCCCGGACTAGCTTTTTGAACTTC
cdr3_aa: CASSPRTSFLNF

clone_size: many
v_call: TRBV12-3/TRBV12-4
j_call: TRBJ1-2
d_call: -
cdr3_nt: TGTGCCAGCAGTTTTATCAAGAACTATGGCTACACCTTC
cdr3_aa: CASSFIKNYGYTF

clone_size: -
v_call: TRBV19
j_call: TRBJ2-3
d_call: TRBD2
cdr3_nt: TGTGCCAGTAGTATATGGACTAGCGGGGGCGCCGATACGCAGTATTTT
cdr3_aa: CASSIWTSGGADTQYF

clone_size: -
v_call: TRBV20-1
j_call: TRBJ1-1
d_call: -
cdr3_nt: TGCAGTGCTACCTTCGGGGGCTGGAAGGTAATGAACACTGAAGCTTTCTTT
cdr3_aa: CSATFGGWKVMNTEAFF

clone_size: many
v_call: TRBV16
j_call: TRBJ1-6
d_call: TRBD1
cdr3_nt: TGTGCCAGCAGCCAATACGGGACAGGGGCTTCACCCCTCCACTTT
cdr3_aa: CASSQYGTGASPLHF

clone_size: many
v_call: TRBV10-1
j_call: TRBJ2-3
d_call: -
cdr3_nt: TGCGCCAGCAGTGAAAGGCGGGGATTGGCATATACGCAGTATTTT
cdr3_aa: CASSERRGLAYTQYF

clone_size: many
v_call: TRBV12-5
j_call: TRBJ2-7
d_call: TRBD1
cdr3_nt: TGTGCTAGTGGTTTGGTACTCGGGACAGCGTGCGAGCAGTACTTC
cdr3_aa: CASGLVLGTACEQYF

clone_size: many
v_call: TRBV15
j_call: TRBJ2-5
d_call: -
cdr3_nt: TGTGCCACCAGCAGGACAGGTTTATCCCAGTACTTC
cdr3_aa: CATSRTGLSQYF

clone_size: -
v_call: TRBV7-9
j_call: TRBJ2-7
d_call: TRBD1
cdr3_nt: TGTGCCACATCGGGACAGGGGCCTTCCTACGAGCAGTACTTC
cdr3_aa: CATSGQGPSYEQYF

clone_size: many
v_call: TRBV4-3
j_call: TRBJ2-7
d_call: -
cdr3_nt: TGCGCCAGCAGCCAAGATTTCGCAGGGAACTACGAGCAGTACTTC
cdr3_aa: CASSQDFAGNYEQYF

clone_size: many
v_call: TRBV5-1
j_call: TRBJ1-2
d_call: -
cdr3_nt: TGCGCCAGCAGCTTGAGGGCTAACTATGGCTACACCTTC
cdr3_aa: CASSLRANYGYTF

clone_size: many
v_call: TRBV20-1
j_call: TRBJ1-5
d_call: -
cdr3_nt: TGCAGTGCTAGTTATAGCACAGGCCCTAGTCAGCCCCAGCATTTT
cdr3_aa: CSASYSTGPSQPQHF

clone_size: many
v_call: TRBV28
j_call: TRBJ2-7
d_call: TRBD1
cdr3_nt: TGTGCCAGCAGTCCCCAAATGACAGGGGGCAGTCCCTACGAGCAGTACTTC
cdr3_aa: CASSPQMTGGSPYEQYF

clone_size: many
v_call: TRBV3-1
j_call: TRBJ1-4
d_call: -
cdr3_nt: TGTGCCAGCAGCCACGCGGGTGAAAAACTGTTTTTT
cdr3_aa: CASSHAGEKLFF

clone_size: many
v_call: TRBV28
j_call: TRBJ2-1
d_call: TRBD2
cdr3_nt: TGTGCCAGCAGTGCAACTAGCGGGAGACGGGATGAGCAGTTCTTC
cdr3_aa: CASSATSGRRDEQFF

clone_size: many
v_call: TRBV14
j_call: TRBJ2-3
d_call: TRBD1
cdr3_nt: TGTGCCAGCAGCCGAGAATACAGGGGGCAGGATACGCAGTATTTT
cdr3_aa: CASSREYRGQDTQYF

clone_size: -
v_call: TRBV6-2/TRBV6-3
j_call: TRBJ2-6
d_call: TRBD1
cdr3_nt: TGTGCCAGCAGTTCGACAGGGGGCAATTCCCTTCGGGCCAACGTCCTGACTTTC
cdr3_aa: CASSSTGGNSLRANVLTF

clone_size: many
v_call: TRBV7-3
j_call: TRBJ1-3
d_call: TRBD1
cdr3_nt: TGTGCCAGCAGCACCGCGGGACAGGGAGGCGACACCATATATTTT
cdr3_aa: CASSTAGQGGDTIYF

clone_size: -
v_call: TRBV6-1
j_call: TRBJ2-1
d_call: TRBD2
cdr3_nt: TGTGCCAGCTTTGCTAGCGGGAGTTCTTATGAGCAGTTCTTC
cdr3_aa: CASFASGSSYEQFF

clone_size: many
v_call: TRBV5-1
j_call: TRBJ2-1
d_call: -
cdr3_nt: TGCGCCAGCAGCTTGGCCAGGGATAGCGGAAGCTCCTACAATGAGCAGTTCTTC
cdr3_aa: CASSLARDSGSSYNEQFF

clone_size: many
v_call: TRBV6-2/TRBV6-3
j_call: TRBJ2-3
d_call: -
cdr3_nt: TGTGCCAGCAGTTACGTCCAAACTAGCACAGATACGCAGTATTTT
cdr3_aa: CASSYVQTSTDTQYF

clone_size: many
v_call: TRBV29-1
j_call: TRBJ1-5
d_call: TRBD1
cdr3_nt: TGCAGCGTCGCCGGGACAGGAGATCAGCCCCAGCATTTT
cdr3_aa: CSVAGTGDQPQHF

clone_size: many
v_call: TRBV12-3/TRBV12-4
j_call: TRBJ1-4
d_call: -
cdr3_nt: TGTGCCAGCAGTGTCCTATCGAGGGAAAAAAAACTGTTTTTT
cdr3_aa: CASSVLSREKKLFF

clone_size: many
v_call: TRBV7-2
j_call: TRBJ2-7
d_call: -
cdr3_nt: TGTGCCAGCAGCCACAGGGTTCCCTCCTACGAGCAGTACTTC
cdr3_aa: CASSHRVPSYEQYF

clone_size: many
v_call: TRBV6-1
j_call: TRBJ1-3
d_call: TRBD1
cdr3_nt: TGTGCCAGCAGTGAGGGGGACAGGGTCACTGGAAACACCATATATTTT
cdr3_aa: CASSEGDRVTGNTIYF

clone_size: few
v_call: TRBV6-1
j_call: TRBJ2-3
d_call: TRBD1
cdr3_nt: TGTGCCAGCAGTACCTACGGGACAGCGAGAAATACGCAGTATTTT
cdr3_aa: CASSTYGTARNTQYF

clone_size: -
v_call: TRBV23-1
j_call: TRBJ2-3
d_call: -
cdr3_nt: TGCGCCAGGACGGGTACGCAGTATTTT
cdr3_aa: CARTGTQYF

clone_size: many
v_call: TRBV3-1
j_call: TRBJ1-2
d_call: -
cdr3_nt: TGTGCCAGCAGCCAAGATGCGGCGACCTATGGCTACACCTTC
cdr3_aa: CASSQDAATYGYTF

clone_size: many
v_call: TRBV29-1
j_call: TRBJ1-1
d_call: -
cdr3_nt: TGCAGCGTTGACCAGGGGATCTACACTGAAGCTTTCTTT
cdr3_aa: CSVDQGIYTEAFF

clone_size: many
v_call: TRBV7-9
j_call: TRBJ2-2
d_call: TRBD1
cdr3_nt: TGTGCCAGCAGCCGGGACAGTACGAACACCGGGGAGCTGTTTTTT
cdr3_aa: CASSRDSTNTGELFF

clone_size: many
v_call: TRBV20-1
j_call: TRBJ2-1
d_call: TRBD2
cdr3_nt: TGCAGTGCCAGCTGGCTAGCGGGAGGTACTGAGCAGTTCTTC
cdr3_aa: CSASWLAGGTEQFF

clone_size: -
v_call: TRBV5-1
j_call: TRBJ2-5
d_call: -
cdr3_nt: TGCGCCAGCAGCCCGGGACTTCCTCTAGAGACCCAGTACTTC
cdr3_aa: CASSPGLPLETQYF

clone_size: -
v_call: TRBV19
j_call: TRBJ1-2
d_call: -
cdr3_nt: TGTGCCAGTAGTATATCGTCTTCAGCTAACTATGGCTACACCTTC
cdr3_aa: CASSISSSANYGYTF

clone_size: many
v_call: TRBV6-6
j_call: TRBJ2-7
d_call: -
cdr3_nt: TGTGCCAGCAGTTACGAGCAATACTACGAGCAGTACTTC
cdr3_aa: CASSYEQYYEQYF